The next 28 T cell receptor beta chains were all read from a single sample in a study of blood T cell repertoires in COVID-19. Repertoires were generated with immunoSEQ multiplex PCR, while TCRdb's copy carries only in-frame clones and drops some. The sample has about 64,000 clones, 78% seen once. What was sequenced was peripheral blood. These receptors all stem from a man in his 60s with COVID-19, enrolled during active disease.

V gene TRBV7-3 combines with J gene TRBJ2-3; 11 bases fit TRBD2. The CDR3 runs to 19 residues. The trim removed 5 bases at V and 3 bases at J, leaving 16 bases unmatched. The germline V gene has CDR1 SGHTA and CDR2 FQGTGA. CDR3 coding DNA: TGTGCCAGCAGCCCACTGGGAGTAGCGGGAGGGGCGTGGACAGATACGCAGTATTTT. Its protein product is CASSPLGVAGGAWTDTQYF.

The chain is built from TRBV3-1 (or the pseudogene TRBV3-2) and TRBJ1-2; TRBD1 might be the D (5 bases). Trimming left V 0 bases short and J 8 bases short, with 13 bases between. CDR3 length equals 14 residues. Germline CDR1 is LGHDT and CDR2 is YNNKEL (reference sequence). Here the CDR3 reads CASSQEAGGPGYTF. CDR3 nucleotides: TGTGCCAGCAGCCAAGAAGCGGGGGGACCCGGCTACACCTTC.

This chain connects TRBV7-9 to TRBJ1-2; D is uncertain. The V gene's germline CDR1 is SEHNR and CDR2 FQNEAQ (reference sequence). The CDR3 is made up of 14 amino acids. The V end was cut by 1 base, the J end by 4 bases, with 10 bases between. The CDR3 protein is CASSLGGSFYGYTF. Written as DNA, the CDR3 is TGTGCCAGCAGCTTAGGAGGGTCCTTCTATGGCTACACCTTC.

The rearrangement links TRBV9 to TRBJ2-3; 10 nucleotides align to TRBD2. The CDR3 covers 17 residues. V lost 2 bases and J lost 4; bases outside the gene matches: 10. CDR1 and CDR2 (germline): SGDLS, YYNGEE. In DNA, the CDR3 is TGTGCCAGCAGCGTGGGCCTTGTAGCGGGGGGCGCAGATACGCAGTATTTT. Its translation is CASSVGLVAGGADTQYF.

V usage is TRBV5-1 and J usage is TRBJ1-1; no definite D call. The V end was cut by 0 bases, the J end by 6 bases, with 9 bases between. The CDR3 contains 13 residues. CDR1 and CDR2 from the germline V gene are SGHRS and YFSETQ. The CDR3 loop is CASSLVQRAEAFF. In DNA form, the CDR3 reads TGCGCCAGCAGCTTGGTCCAGAGGGCTGAAGCTTTCTTT.

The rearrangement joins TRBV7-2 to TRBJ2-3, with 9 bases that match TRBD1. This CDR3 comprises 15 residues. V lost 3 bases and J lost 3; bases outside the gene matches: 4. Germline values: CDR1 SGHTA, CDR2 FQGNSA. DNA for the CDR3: TGTGCCAGCAGCTTTGGACAGGGGAGGACAGATACGCAGTATTTT. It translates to CASSFGQGRTDTQYF.

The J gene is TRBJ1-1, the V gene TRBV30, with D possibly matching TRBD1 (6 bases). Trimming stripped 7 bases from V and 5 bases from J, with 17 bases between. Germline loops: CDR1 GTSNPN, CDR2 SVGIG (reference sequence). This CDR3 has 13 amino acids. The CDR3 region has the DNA TGTGCCTCTACCGGCGGGGGCTGGACTGAAGCTTTCTTT. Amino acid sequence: CASTGGGWTEAFF.

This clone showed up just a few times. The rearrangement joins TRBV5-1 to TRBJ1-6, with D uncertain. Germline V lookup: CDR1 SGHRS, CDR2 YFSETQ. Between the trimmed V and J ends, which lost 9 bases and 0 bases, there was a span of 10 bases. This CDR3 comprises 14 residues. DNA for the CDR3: TGCGCCACCCGCCGGGGCTCCTATAATTCACCCCTCCACTTT. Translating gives CATRRGSYNSPLHF.

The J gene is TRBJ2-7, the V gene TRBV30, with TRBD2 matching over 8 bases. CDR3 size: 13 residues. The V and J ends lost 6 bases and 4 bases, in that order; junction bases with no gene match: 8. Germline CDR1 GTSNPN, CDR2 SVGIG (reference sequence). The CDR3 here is CACTPGLVYEQYF. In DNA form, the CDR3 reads TGTGCCTGCACCCCGGGACTAGTGTACGAGCAGTACTTC.

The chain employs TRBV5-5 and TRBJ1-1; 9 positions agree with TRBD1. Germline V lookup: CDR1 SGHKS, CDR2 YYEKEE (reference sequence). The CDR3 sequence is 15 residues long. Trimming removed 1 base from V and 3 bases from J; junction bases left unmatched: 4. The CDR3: CASSLTGGQYTEAFF. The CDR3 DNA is TGTGCCAGCAGCTTGACAGGGGGCCAATACACTGAAGCTTTCTTT.

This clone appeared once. CDR3 loop: CAISSTGEPGELFF. The CDR3, as DNA: TGTGCCATCAGCTCCACAGGGGAGCCCGGGGAGCTGTTTTTT. V gene TRBV10-3 combines with J gene TRBJ2-2; 7 bases match TRBD1. Trimming at V came to 6 bases and at J to 6 bases, leaving 7 bases not matched to a gene. In germline, CDR1 is ENHRY, CDR2 SYGVKD. The CDR3 length is 14 residues.

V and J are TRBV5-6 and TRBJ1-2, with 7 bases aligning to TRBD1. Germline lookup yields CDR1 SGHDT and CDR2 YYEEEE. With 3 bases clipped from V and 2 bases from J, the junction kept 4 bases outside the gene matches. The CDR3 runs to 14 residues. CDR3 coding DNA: TGTGCCAGCAGCTGGAGGGGACAGAACTATGGCTACACCTTC. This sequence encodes CASSWRGQNYGYTF.

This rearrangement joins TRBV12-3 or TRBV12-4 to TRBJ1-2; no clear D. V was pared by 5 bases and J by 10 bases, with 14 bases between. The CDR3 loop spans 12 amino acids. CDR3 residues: CASSLRQVDYTF. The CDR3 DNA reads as TGTGCCAGCAGTCTAAGGCAGGTTGACTACACCTTC.

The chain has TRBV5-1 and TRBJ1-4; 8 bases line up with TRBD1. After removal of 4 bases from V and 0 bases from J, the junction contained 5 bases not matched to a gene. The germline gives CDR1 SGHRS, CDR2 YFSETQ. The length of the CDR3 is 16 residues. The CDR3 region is CASSGGQGPTNEKLFF. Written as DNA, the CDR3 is TGCGCCAGCAGCGGCGGACAGGGTCCAACTAATGAAAAACTGTTTTTT.

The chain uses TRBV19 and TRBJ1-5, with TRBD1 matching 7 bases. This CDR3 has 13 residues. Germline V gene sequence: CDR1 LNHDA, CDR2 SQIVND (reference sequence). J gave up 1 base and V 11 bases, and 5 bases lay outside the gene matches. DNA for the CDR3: TGTGCCTCAGACAGGGCCAGCAATCAGCCCCAGCATTTT. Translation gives CASDRASNQPQHF.

CDR3 loop: CASSSDSGSSGRTQYF. The CDR3 DNA follows: TGTGCCAGCAGCTCAGATAGCGGGAGTTCGGGCCGGACGCAGTATTTT. The J gene is TRBJ2-3, the V gene TRBV7-3; 9 nucleotides match TRBD2. The V segment lost 4 bases and the J segment 9 bases; nucleotides outside the gene matches: 14. Germline V gene data show CDR1 as SGHTA and CDR2 as FQGTGA. The CDR3 covers 16 residues.

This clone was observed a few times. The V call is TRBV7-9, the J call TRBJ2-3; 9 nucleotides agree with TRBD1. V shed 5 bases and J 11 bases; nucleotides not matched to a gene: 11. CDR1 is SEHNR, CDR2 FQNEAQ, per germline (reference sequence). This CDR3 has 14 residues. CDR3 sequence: CASSQAWGQGEQYF. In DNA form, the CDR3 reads TGTGCCAGCAGCCAAGCATGGGGACAGGGTGAGCAGTATTTT.

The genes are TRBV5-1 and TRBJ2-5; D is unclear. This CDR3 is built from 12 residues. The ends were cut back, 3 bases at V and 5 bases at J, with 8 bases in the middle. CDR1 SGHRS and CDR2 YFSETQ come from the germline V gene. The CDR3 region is CASSSVGETQYF. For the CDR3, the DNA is TGCGCCAGCAGCTCCGTCGGTGAGACCCAGTACTTC.

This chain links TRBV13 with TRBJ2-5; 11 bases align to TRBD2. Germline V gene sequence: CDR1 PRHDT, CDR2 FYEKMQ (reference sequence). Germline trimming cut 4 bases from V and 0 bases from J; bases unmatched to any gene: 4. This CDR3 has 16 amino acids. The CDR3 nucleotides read TGTGCCAGCAGCTCCTTAGCGGGGGGGCACCAAGAGACCCAGTACTTC. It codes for CASSSLAGGHQETQYF.

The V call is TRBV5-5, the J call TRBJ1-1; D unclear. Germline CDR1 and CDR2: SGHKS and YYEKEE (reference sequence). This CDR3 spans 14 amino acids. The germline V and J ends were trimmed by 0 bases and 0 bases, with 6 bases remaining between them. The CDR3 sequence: CASSLGELNTEAFF. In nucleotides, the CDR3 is TGTGCCAGCAGCTTGGGGGAGCTGAACACTGAAGCTTTCTTT.

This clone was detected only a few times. CDR3 loop: CASSGQGPTSPLHF. The CDR3 nucleotides are TGTGCCAGCAGTGGACAGGGCCCTACTTCACCCCTCCACTTT. This rearrangement joins TRBV2 to TRBJ1-6; 7 bases match TRBD1. V gave up 4 bases and J gave up 9 bases; unmatched junction bases: 6. CDR1 and CDR2 from the germline V gene are SNHLY and FYNNEI. CDR3 length equals 14 residues.

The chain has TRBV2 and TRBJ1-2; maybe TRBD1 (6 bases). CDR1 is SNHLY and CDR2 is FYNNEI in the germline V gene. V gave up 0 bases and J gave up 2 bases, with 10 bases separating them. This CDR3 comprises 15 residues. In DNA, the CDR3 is TGTGCCAGCAGTGAAGCGCTCGGACAGAACTATGGCTACACCTTC. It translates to CASSEALGQNYGYTF.

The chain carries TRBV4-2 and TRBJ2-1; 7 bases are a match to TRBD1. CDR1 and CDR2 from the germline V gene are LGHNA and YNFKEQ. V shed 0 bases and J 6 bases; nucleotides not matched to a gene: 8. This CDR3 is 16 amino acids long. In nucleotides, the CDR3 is TGTGCCAGCAGCCAAGACGGTACAGGGGTAGTCAATGAGCAGTTCTTC. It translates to CASSQDGTGVVNEQFF.

CDR3 in DNA: TGTGCTAGTTCAGGGAATTCCTACGAGCAGTACTTC. This translates into CASSGNSYEQYF. J is TRBJ2-7 and V is TRBV12-5; a possible D gene is TRBD1 (5 bases). Looked up from germline, CDR1 is LGHNT and CDR2 is FRNRAP. V was pared by 8 bases and J by 1 base, with 9 bases between. The CDR3 contains 12 residues.

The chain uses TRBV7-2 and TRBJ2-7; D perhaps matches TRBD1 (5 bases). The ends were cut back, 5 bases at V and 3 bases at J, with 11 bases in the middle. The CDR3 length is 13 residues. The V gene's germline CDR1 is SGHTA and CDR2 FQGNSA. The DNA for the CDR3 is TGTGCCAGCAGCCGAACCAGGGTCTACGAGCAGTACTTC. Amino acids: CASSRTRVYEQYF.

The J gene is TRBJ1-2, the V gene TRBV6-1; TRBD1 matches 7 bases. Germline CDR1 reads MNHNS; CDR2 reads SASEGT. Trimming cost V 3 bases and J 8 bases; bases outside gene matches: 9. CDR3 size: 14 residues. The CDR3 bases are TGTGCCAGCAGTGAGGTCGGGACAGTAGCCGGCTACACCTTC. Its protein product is CASSEVGTVAGYTF.

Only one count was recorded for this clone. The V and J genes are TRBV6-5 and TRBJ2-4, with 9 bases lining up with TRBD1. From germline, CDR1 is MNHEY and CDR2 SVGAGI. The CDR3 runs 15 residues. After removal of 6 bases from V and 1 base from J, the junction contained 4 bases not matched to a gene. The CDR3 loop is CASRRDRDAKNIQYF. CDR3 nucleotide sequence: TGTGCCAGCAGGAGGGACAGGGACGCCAAAAACATTCAGTACTTC.

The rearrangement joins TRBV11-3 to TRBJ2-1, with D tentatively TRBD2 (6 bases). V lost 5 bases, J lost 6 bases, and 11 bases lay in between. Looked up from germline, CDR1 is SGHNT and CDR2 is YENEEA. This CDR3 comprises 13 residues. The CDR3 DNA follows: TGTGCCAGCAGCCTCGGGACTTTCAATGAGCAGTTCTTC. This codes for CASSLGTFNEQFF. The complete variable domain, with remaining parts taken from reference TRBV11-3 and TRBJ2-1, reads EAGVVQSPRYKIIEKKQPVAFWCNPISGHNTLYWYLQNLGQGPELLIRYENEEAVDDSQLPKDRFSAERLKGVDSTLKIQPAELGDSAVYLCASSLGTFNEQFFGPGTRLTVL.